This T cell receptor beta chain was found in a study of graft-versus-host responses after intestinal transplantation. Study background: Recipients were given multivisceral, liver-intestinal, or isolated intestinal transplants.

Study conclusions and caveats: Researchers found GvH clones in recipient marrow, and some showed up first in ileum or blood. Graft-donor T cell macrochimerism coincided with high graft-versus-host to host-versus-graft clonal ratios in allografts.

CDR3 length equals 12 residues. From germline, CDR1 is LGHNA and CDR2 YSLEER. V was clipped by 0 bases and J by 5 bases, with 3 bases between them. Repertoires were generated with immunoSEQ multiplex PCR, while TCRdb's copy carries only in-frame clones and drops some. The sample carries some 2,500 clones, approximately 30% recorded once. This clone is labeled large. The chain couples TRBV4-3 to TRBJ2-3; D is unresolved. This clonotype was obtained from a human patient who was an organ donor for intestinal transplantation. This sample comprised alloreactive CD4+ T cells from a mixed lymphocyte reaction culture, obtained before transplantation. Subset defined: CFSE-low proliferating T cells sorted from roughly six-day pre-transplant mixed lymphocyte reaction (GvH or HvG direction). The CDR3 DNA follows: TGCGCCAGCAGCCAAGATCGAGATACGCAGTATTTT. Translated, it gives CASSQDRDTQYF.